Sequencing of this T cell receptor (beta chain) was carried out in a study of blood T cell repertoires in COVID-19. Background on the study: Spain, Italy and the United States supplied samples that represented acute and convalescent COVID-19.

Per germline, CDR1 LGHDT and CDR2 YNNKEL (reference sequence). CDR3 length: 13 residues. With V trimmed by 3 bases and J by 8 bases, 6 bases remained unmatched. Categorization into cohorts depended on clinical history that participants reported. People in the exposed group encountered a COVID-19 case within 2 weeks before entering the study. Under the authors' procedure: The assay estimated nucleated cells by amplifying reference gene primers. Using immunoSEQ multiplex PCR, the repertoire was profiled, and TCRdb retains in-frame clones only, with some absent. The V and J calls and the clone size are those of that table, but D and trimming were determined from the DNA. The sample has a few hundred thousand clones; roughly 90% are singletons.

The sample consisted of PBMCs or T cells enriched from blood (not recorded which). The chain recombines TRBV3-1 (or the pseudogene TRBV3-2) with TRBJ1-1; the match to TRBD1 covers 7 bases. The receptor was derived from a woman between 40 and 55 years old who had been exposed to COVID-19. The CDR3, as DNA: TGTGCCAGCAGCCAGTGGACAGGTCCAGAAGCTTTCTTT. Translation: CASSQWTGPEAFF.